This entry lists 13 T cell receptor beta chains sequenced from one sample in a study of identical twins. TCRdb passed the 5' RACE reads through MiXCR, listing each CDR3 protein once. Here the sample spans roughly 490,000 distinct CDR3 sequences, roughly an eighth being singletons. These data are also associated with another study on yellow fever vaccine responses in identical twins.

Material: CD4+ T cells sorted from blood. All receptors come from a woman aged 18-29 years in good health.

This chain links TRBV9 with TRBJ2-3; 9 positions agree with TRBD1. V shed 2 bases and J 1 base; nucleotides not matched to a gene: 5. Per germline, CDR1 SGDLS and CDR2 YYNGEE. This CDR3 has 16 residues. CDR3 residues: CASSVLQGAGTDTQYF. The CDR3, as DNA: TGTGCCAGCAGCGTCTTACAGGGGGCGGGCACAGATACGCAGTATTTT.

J is TRBJ2-7 and V is TRBV20-1, with a tentative D call TRBD1 (7 bases). V lost 3 bases to trimming and J lost 3 bases, with 24 bases between them. The CDR3 is 17 residues long. The germline V gene encodes CDR1 DFQATT and CDR2 SNEGSKA (reference sequence). The CDR3 here is CSASADRPRGGIYEQYF. The CDR3 DNA reads TGCAGTGCTAGTGCGGACAGGCCCAGAGGGGGGATCTACGAGCAGTACTTC.

This clonotype showed up just a few times. V gene TRBV12-3 or TRBV12-4 combines with J gene TRBJ2-7; D not resolved. The CDR3 is made up of 12 amino acids. The germline V and J ends were trimmed by 6 bases and 6 bases, with 12 bases remaining between them. This CDR3 reads CASSRPPGEQYF. The CDR3 DNA sequence: TGTGCCAGCAGCCGACCCCCCGGCGAGCAGTACTTC.

This sequence joins TRBV29-1 and TRBJ2-2, with a weak D call TRBD2 (5 bases). Germline V gene lookup returns CDR1 SQVTM and CDR2 ANQGSEA. The CDR3 runs 12 residues. Trimming left V 4 bases short and J 5 bases short, with 8 bases between. CDR3: CSVVPGTGELFF. The DNA for the CDR3 is TGCAGCGTTGTGCCGGGGACCGGGGAGCTGTTTTTT.

This clonotype was counted at least ten times. The V gene is TRBV18, the J gene TRBJ2-7; 7 bases are a match to TRBD2. CDR1 is KGHSH, CDR2 LQKENI, per germline. Germline trimming cut 0 bases from V and 3 bases from J; bases unmatched to any gene: 8. The CDR3 contains 16 residues. CDR3 loop: CASSPPGSGTYYEQYF. The CDR3, as DNA: TGTGCCAGCTCACCACCAGGCAGCGGGACTTACTACGAGCAGTACTTC.

This clonotype appeared a few times. This rearrangement joins TRBV29-1 to TRBJ2-5; no clear D. CDR3 length: 14 amino acids. The germline V gene has CDR1 SQVTM and CDR2 ANQGSEA. Trimming removed 3 bases from V and 3 bases from J, with 14 bases in between. As DNA, the CDR3 is TGCAGCGTTGAGTCCAGTGTACTTGAAGAGACCCAGTACTTC. Residues: CSVESSVLEETQYF.

V gene TRBV30 combines with J gene TRBJ2-1, with TRBD1 as a possible D gene (5 bases). The CDR3 is 14 residues long. The germline V and J ends were trimmed by 3 bases and 9 bases, with 18 bases remaining between them. Germline CDR1 reads GTSNPN; CDR2 reads SVGIG (reference sequence). This chain's CDR3 is CAWSMGLPFGEQFF. As DNA, the CDR3 is TGTGCCTGGAGCATGGGGCTCCCTTTCGGTGAGCAGTTCTTC.

This clonotype was counted between two and nine times. V is TRBV10-3 and J is TRBJ1-5, with D unresolved. V dropped 6 bases and J dropped 7 bases, with 1 base sitting between them. The CDR3 runs to 9 residues. The germline V gene has CDR1 ENHRY and CDR2 SYGVKD. This chain's CDR3 is CAIRQPQHF. The CDR3 DNA sequence: TGTGCCATCAGGCAGCCCCAGCATTTT.

This clonotype was observed a few times. The rearrangement links TRBV4-3 to TRBJ2-5; TRBD2 agrees at 7 bases. The V gene's germline CDR1 is LGHNA and CDR2 YSLEER. V lost 1 base and J lost 2; bases outside the gene matches: 7. The CDR3 has 16 residues. CDR3 protein: CASSQVLSGFQETQYF. DNA of the CDR3: TGCGCCAGCAGCCAAGTCCTTAGCGGGTTTCAAGAGACCCAGTACTTC.

The chain is built from TRBV5-1 and TRBJ1-1; possibly TRBD1 for D (5 bases). Deletions cut 1 base from V and 6 bases from J, with 13 bases between. Germline assignment: CDR1 SGHRS and CDR2 YFSETQ. This CDR3 spans 14 amino acids. The DNA for the CDR3 is TGCGCCAGCAGCTTGTCGCAGGGCCTCCCTGAAGCTTTCTTT. Translation gives CASSLSQGLPEAFF.

V gene TRBV5-6 combines with J gene TRBJ2-1; 11 positions match TRBD2. The CDR3 spans 16 residues. Trimming cost V 1 base and J 12 bases; bases outside gene matches: 12. CDR1 is SGHDT, CDR2 YYEEEE, per germline. The CDR3 loop reads CASSLSSSGRSVRQFF. The DNA of the CDR3 is TGTGCCAGCAGCTTGAGTTCTAGCGGGAGGTCGGTGAGGCAGTTCTTC.

The chain carries TRBV28 and TRBJ2-3, with a possible D match to TRBD1 (5 bases). V was trimmed by 4 bases and J by 3 bases, leaving 14 bases between them. The germline V gene has CDR1 MDHEN and CDR2 SYDVKM. This CDR3 contains 15 residues. For the CDR3, the DNA is TGTGCCAGCAGTTCCACCAACAGGAAAACAGATACGCAGTATTTT. Its protein product is CASSSTNRKTDTQYF.

This chain joins TRBV5-1 and TRBJ1-2, with D uncertain. The V gene's germline CDR1 is SGHRS and CDR2 YFSETQ. The germline V and J ends were trimmed by 4 bases and 2 bases, with 9 bases remaining between them. The CDR3 runs to 13 residues. The CDR3 reads CASSPRLNYGYTF. The CDR3 DNA reads TGCGCCAGCAGCCCTAGACTGAACTATGGCTACACCTTC.